These 23 T cell receptor beta chains share one sample of origin, sequenced in a study of CXCR3-negative and CXCR3-positive naive CD8 T cells (dated by TCRdb to about 2019). The sequencer was a NextSeq 550. The Human TCR Profiling Kit (MiLaboratory) was used to prepare UMI-labeled 5' RACE TRB cDNA libraries. Once TCRdb had reprocessed the reads, it stored one entry per CDR3 protein sequence and supplied no DNA. The sample table holds about 8,300 distinct CDR3 sequences. Of the sample, approximately 2.2% is held by the ten largest clones. Sequencing input: naive CXCR3- CD8+ T cells from blood. Read against the paper, the sample's cell subset or site label means: CD45RO-CCR7+CD27+CD95- naive CD8+ T cells lacking CXCR3 (TNR3-). The receptors come from a human donor in good health. Some clones in this sample may be carry-over from other donors' samples.

The chain joins TRBV29-1 to TRBJ2-6; TCRdb calls TRBD1, which cannot be checked without DNA. CDR1 is SQVTM and CDR2 is ANQGSEA in the germline V gene. This CDR3 is 15 amino acids long. CDR3 protein: CSVLQGIAGANVLTF. The whole variable domain, remainder taken from reference TRBV29-1 and TRBJ2-6, is SAVISQKPSRDICQRGTSLTIQCQVDSQVTMMFWYRQQPGQSLTLIATANQGSEATYESGFVIDKFPISRPNLTFSTLTVSNMSPEDSSIYLCSVLQGIAGANVLTFGAGSRLTVL.

The V and J genes are TRBV29-1 and TRBJ2-3; the D call of TRBD2 rests on TCRdb alone, since no DNA is present to check it. This CDR3 is 16 amino acids long. Per germline, CDR1 SQVTM and CDR2 ANQGSEA. The CDR3 loop is CSVEEEDSGRADTQYF.

V and J are TRBV27 and TRBJ2-1; TCRdb's assignment of TRBD1 cannot be checked, as there is no DNA. Germline V gene data show CDR1 as MNHEY and CDR2 as SMNVEV (reference sequence). The CDR3 covers 19 residues. CDR3 residues: CASSFSPPHRISSYNEQFF.

The chain recombines TRBV27 with TRBJ2-7; TCRdb names TRBD1, which stays unverified in the absence of DNA. Per germline, CDR1 MNHEY and CDR2 SMNVEV (reference sequence). This CDR3 region has 15 residues. CDR3 sequence reads: CASSSWTGADNEQYF.

The chain is built from TRBV12-3 or TRBV12-4 and TRBJ2-7. CDR3 length: 13 residues. CDR3 residues: CASSPFLGYEQYF.

Measured by frequency, this clonotype is medium-sized. The CDR3 loop is CASKGAGLLSDTQYF. V and J are TRBV2 and TRBJ2-3; absent DNA, TCRdb's TRBD2 call cannot be checked. This CDR3 contains 15 residues. Germline values: CDR1 SNHLY, CDR2 FYNNEI.

The chain carries TRBV29-1 and TRBJ2-1; TCRdb's assignment of TRBD1 cannot be checked, as there is no DNA. The CDR3 covers 14 residues. Per germline, CDR1 SQVTM and CDR2 ANQGSEA. The CDR3 sequence is CSGLGQFAYNEQFF.

The chain recombines TRBV5-1 with TRBJ2-7; the D gene TCRdb calls, TRBD1, cannot be checked with no DNA. Germline V gives CDR1 SGHRS, CDR2 YFSETQ. CDR3 length: 12 residues. CDR3 sequence: CASSATGGEQYF.

This clonotype is identified as medium-sized from frequency. This chain uses TRBV28 with TRBJ2-1; the TCRdb call, TRBD2, lacks DNA for checking. CDR1 and CDR2 from the germline V gene are MDHEN and SYDVKM. The CDR3 loop spans 14 amino acids. The CDR3 protein is CASSYAGGLNEQFF.

The gene calls are TRBV29-1 and TRBJ2-1; TCRdb's D call, TRBD2, is unchecked because there is no DNA. Germline-derived CDR1 and CDR2 are SQVTM and ANQGSEA. This CDR3 contains 11 residues. The CDR3 loop is CSVNRGYEQFF.

The V and J genes are TRBV20-1 and TRBJ2-7; lacking DNA, the TRBD2 call made by TCRdb goes unchecked. The CDR3 sequence is 13 residues long. Germline V gene data show CDR1 as DFQATT and CDR2 as SNEGSKA (reference sequence). The CDR3 here is CSATGLLTYEQYF.

The chain's CDR3 is CASSLTGEGGYGYTF. J is TRBJ1-2 and V is TRBV28; as DNA is missing, the TRBD1 call by TCRdb cannot be tested. CDR3 size: 15 residues. In germline, CDR1 is MDHEN, CDR2 SYDVKM.

The gene calls are TRBV14 and TRBJ1-2. The CDR3 length is 13 residues. The germline gives CDR1 SGHDN, CDR2 FVKESK. CDR3 loop: CASSQDWRHGYTF.

V usage is TRBV29-1 and J usage is TRBJ2-3; TCRdb's D call, TRBD1, is unchecked because there is no DNA. Germline V gene data show CDR1 as SQVTM and CDR2 as ANQGSEA. This CDR3 has 13 residues. This CDR3 is CSVEGGPTDTQYF.

The chain joins TRBV29-1 to TRBJ2-5; TCRdb outputs TRBD1, but without DNA this stays unchecked. This CDR3 is 14 amino acids long. Germline-derived CDR1 and CDR2 are SQVTM and ANQGSEA. The CDR3 protein is CSAEWRARGETQYF.

This clonotype ranks as medium-sized in terms of frequency. The chain employs TRBV7-9 and TRBJ1-4. The CDR3 runs to 16 residues. Germline V gene lookup returns CDR1 SEHNR and CDR2 FQNEAQ (reference sequence). This CDR3 reads CASSPTTGLPNEKLFF.

The chain carries TRBV15 and TRBJ2-7; the D call of TRBD2 rests on TCRdb alone, since no DNA is present to check it. CDR1 LNHNV and CDR2 YYDKDF come from the germline V gene (reference sequence). This CDR3 has 14 amino acids. Here the CDR3 reads CATSRDGLLYEQHF. The full variable domain, in which reference TRBV15 and TRBJ2-7 provide the parts outside the CDR3, is DAMVIQNPRYQVTQFGKPVTLSCSQTLNHNVMYWYQQKSSQAPKLLFHYYDKDFNNEADTPDNFQSRRPNTSFCFLDIRSPGLGDTAMYLCATSRDGLLYEQHFGPGTRLTVT.

This clonotype is deemed medium-sized by its frequency. V usage is TRBV29-1 and J usage is TRBJ2-2. Germline CDR1 is SQVTM and CDR2 is ANQGSEA. This CDR3 has 15 residues. CDR3 sequence reads: CSVDNPKGITGELFF.

The chain joins TRBV30 to TRBJ2-1. Looked up from germline, CDR1 is GTSNPN and CDR2 is SVGIG (reference sequence). The CDR3 is 11 amino acids. The chain's CDR3 is CAWMVMNEQFF.

The rearrangement links TRBV29-1 to TRBJ1-2; as DNA is missing, the TRBD1 call by TCRdb cannot be tested. CDR1 is SQVTM, CDR2 ANQGSEA, per germline. The CDR3 is made up of 13 amino acids. CDR3 sequence: CSVEADSNYGYTF.

This chain connects TRBV29-1 to TRBJ2-1; TCRdb reports TRBD2, a call that lacks DNA to check it against. Germline V gene sequence: CDR1 SQVTM, CDR2 ANQGSEA. CDR3 length: 16 amino acids. CDR3 residues: CSVGDASGRSYNEQFF.

V usage is TRBV25-1 and J usage is TRBJ1-1; the D call from TCRdb, TRBD1, cannot be confirmed without DNA. Germline lookup yields CDR1 MGHDK and CDR2 SYGVNS. The CDR3 is 18 amino acids. The CDR3 region is CASSESPALGRWNTEAFF.

Judged by frequency, this clonotype is medium-sized. The rearrangement joins TRBV21-1 to TRBJ2-1; TCRdb's D gene call, TRBD1, goes unchecked for lack of DNA. TRBV21-1 is classified as a pseudogene. The CDR3 sequence is 18 residues long. CDR3 residues: CASSKEGAGQSSYNEQFF.